Listed here are 8 T cell receptor beta chains from one sample, sequenced in a study of identical twins. Each CDR3 protein is one row after TCRdb ran MiXCR on the 5' RACE reads. Of 400,000 or so distinct CDR3 sequences in the sample, 9% to 10% were seen once. Sequenced material: naive T cells sorted from blood. The receptor set was obtained from a woman in her 50s in good health.

This clonotype has only one observation. The chain couples TRBV11-3 to TRBJ1-4; D gene unclear. Germline CDR1 reads SGHNT; CDR2 reads YENEEA. V gave up 1 base and J gave up 0 bases, with 9 bases separating them. This CDR3 has 16 amino acids. CDR3 in DNA: TGTGCCAGCAGCTTAGTAGGCATTTCAACTAATGAAAAACTGTTTTTT. Protein: CASSLVGISTNEKLFF.

The rearrangement joins TRBV12-3 or TRBV12-4 to TRBJ1-6; D remains ambiguous. The CDR3 has 13 residues. Trimming took 3 bases from V and 6 from J, leaving 6 bases between them. CDR3 DNA sequence: TGTGCCAGCAGTTTTAGGTTTAATTCACCCCTCCACTTT. Encoded protein: CASSFRFNSPLHF.

This clonotype was counted at least ten times. The chain employs TRBV5-1 and TRBJ2-7, with D unclear. CDR1 and CDR2 (germline): SGHRS, YFSETQ. V dropped 0 bases and J dropped 3 bases, with 7 bases sitting between them. The CDR3 length is 13 residues. As DNA, the CDR3 is TGCGCCAGCAGCTTGGCCTTCGACTACGAGCAGTACTTC. Its translation: CASSLAFDYEQYF. Together with reference TRBV5-1 and TRBJ2-7, the CDR3 gives the full variable domain: KAGVTQTPRYLIKTRGQQVTLSCSPISGHRSVSWYQQTPGQGLQFLFEYFSETQRNKGNFPGRFSGRQFSNSRSEMNVSTLELGDSALYLCASSLAFDYEQYFGPGTRLTVT.

In this sample, this clonotype turned up many times. The rearrangement joins TRBV7-9 to TRBJ2-5; D might be TRBD1 (5 bases). Germline-derived CDR1 and CDR2 are SEHNR and FQNEAQ (reference sequence). V was trimmed by 5 bases and J by 0 bases, leaving 10 bases between them. The CDR3 is made up of 14 amino acids. The CDR3 sequence is CASSGRQNQETQYF. The CDR3 DNA sequence: TGTGCCAGCAGCGGCAGACAGAACCAAGAGACCCAGTACTTC.

This clonotype appeared a few times. The chain recombines TRBV7-2 with TRBJ1-1, with no clear D. The CDR3 runs 12 residues. V dropped 4 bases and J dropped 10 bases, with 13 bases sitting between them. Germline CDR1 reads SGHTA; CDR2 reads FQGNSA. CDR3 protein: CASSSYKPGAFF. The CDR3 nucleotides read TGTGCCAGCAGCTCCTACAAGCCCGGAGCTTTCTTT.

This clonotype was counted only a few times. V is TRBV11-2 and J is TRBJ2-1; TRBD1 aligns across 9 bases. The CDR3 covers 14 residues. Trimming at V came to 1 base and at J to 5 bases, leaving 0 bases not matched to a gene. Germline values: CDR1 SGHAT, CDR2 FQNNGV. CDR3 nucleotide sequence: TGTGCCAGCAGCTTAGGGACAGGGGACAATGAGCAGTTCTTC. Residues: CASSLGTGDNEQFF.

This clonotype was counted only a few times. This chain joins TRBV6-1 and TRBJ1-1, with D hard to call. Germline V CDR1 and CDR2: MNHNS, SASEGT. Trimming pared 10 bases from V and 0 bases from J, leaving 21 bases between. The CDR3 sequence is 16 residues long. CDR3 nucleotide sequence: TGTGCCACTAGGGAGGACGCCACAACTATGAACACTGAAGCTTTCTTT. Translating it yields CATREDATTMNTEAFF.

The genes are TRBV21-1 and TRBJ1-2. TRBV21-1 is shown as a pseudogene. The CDR3 totals 12 residues. The DNA of the CDR3 is TGTGCCAGCACCGGACGGAACTATGGCTACACCTTC. Encoded protein: CASTGRNYGYTF.